This TCR beta chain was recorded in a study of blood T cells in healthy people across ages. Study context: Template switching retrieved approximately one barcoded beta molecule for each two T cells.

Sample-barcoded 5' priming and a J-beta primer mix drove a second PCR of about 6 to 11 cycles. From the 5' RACE reads, TCRdb called clonotypes with MiXCR, one entry per CDR3 protein. Found here are roughly 1.7 million distinct CDR3 sequences, about 31% of them singletons; the top ten hold roughly 12%. Each donor supplied around 9.9 milliliters of peripheral blood. Details on this clonotype: Its antigen is undetermined. Relative to the germline gene, one junction end is altered; a read error may explain this.

General study findings and limits: When one million T cells were used, diversity estimates were thought to be underestimates.

Per germline, CDR1 SGHVS and CDR2 FNYEAQ. This CDR3 region has 15 residues. What was sequenced was blood. The J gene is TRBJ2-7, the V gene TRBV7-6; D perhaps matches TRBD2 (5 bases). The TCR comes from a woman aged 30 to 39 in good health. CDR3 DNA sequence: TGTGCCAGCAGCCTGTTCTCTAGCATAACGGGTGAGCGGTACTTC. Residues: CASSLFSSITGERYF.